Below, one T cell receptor (beta chain) is given with its context. This clone's antigen is unknown. No qualities accompany the bases; no much larger clone lies one base away. The cohort consisted of 600 to 700 healthy bone marrow donors. At the time of sampling, every cohort member was nominally healthy, though immune exposures that went unrecorded were likely present. The donor was CMV seropositive and was included in the group of approximately 300 seropositive cohort members. Every donor gave a peripheral blood sample, and the peripheral blood mononuclear cells from that sample were used for TCR beta sequencing. The Qiagen DNeasy Blood Extraction Kit was used to extract genomic DNA from the blood cell samples. The data stem from a study of cytomegalovirus exposure and HLA in healthy donors (TCRdb year 2017). Regarding the research as a whole: According to an earlier analysis of 450 to 650 of the donors, roughly 180 million T cells yielded 90 million to 140 million unique TCR beta sequences and about 300 Gb of sequence data. An early release that covered roughly 600 HLA-typed donors contained about 290 gigabases of sequencing data and tens of millions of unique TCR sequences. Of the 398 genotyped donors, roughly 80% fell in the genetic ancestry cluster associated with self-reported Caucasian donors. The study aimed to test whether cataloging public T cell receptors could reveal signatures of past pathogen exposure. The T cell repertoires of 666 subjects were profiled by immunosequencing and related to cytomegalovirus serostatus. Besides the first cohort of roughly 640 subjects, a separate validation cohort made up of over 95 different subjects was used. To predict cytomegalovirus infection status, the study combined high-throughput TCR immunosequencing, statistical association of individual TCRs with disease status, and machine learning. To study patterns of TCR occurrence, a later analysis re-analyzed previously published TCR beta repertoires from 500 to 850 donors and added high-resolution HLA genotyping. In the later analysis, no new phenotypic data were used to find candidate immune exposures; instead, reliance was placed on TCR beta sequences and their occurrence across donors. An earlier analysis of about 620 of the donors applied high-throughput TCR beta sequencing to assess whether each TCR beta V gene segment acted as functional or pseudogenic. Donor age, sex, ethnicity and CMV serostatus were compiled alongside the repertoire data. A later genetic analysis used genome-wide SNP genotypes for about 60% of the roughly 700 donors, treating that subset as a discovery cohort. All discovery cohort repertoires had been generated on a single sequencing platform. HLA typing covered class I and class II loci at four-digit resolution. Typing coverage varied by locus: 629-630 donors for A, B, C, DRB1 and DQB1; 522 for DQA1; over 600 for DPA1; 400 to 480 for DPB1. Roughly five DR-DQ haplotypes were handled as single units for association and clustering because linkage in the cohort was strong. On average, roughly 240,000 unique TCR beta nucleotide sequences were sequenced per donor among 350 to 400 genotyped donors of the cohort, with roughly a sixth of those sequences being non-productive. Findings and caveats that apply to the study as a whole: Because the 87-base-pair reads could not distinguish some IMGT-functional V segments, including TRBV6-2 and TRBV6-3, those segments were excluded. Specific HLA alleles were associated with 15,000 to 20,000 TCR beta sequences at a false discovery rate of 0.05 in a later analysis. A cluster of highly shared sequence variants was judged likely to be a technical artifact of the sequencing pipeline. Most CMV-associated TCR beta chains appeared to be HLA-restricted in a later analysis, and the HLA associations seemed to be driven largely by CMV exposure. When HLA alleles, especially DR and DQ, strongly co-occurred, TCR associations were difficult to assign to individual alleles. Because HLA typing was unavailable for some donors at each locus, only the typed subset was used in association tests. Correlated functional status among segregating V segments might reflect linkage disequilibrium, but an unknown experimental factor could not be ruled out. Presence/absence analyses assumed roughly uniform sequencing depth across donors, an assumption that may not hold. In this cohort, only TCR beta chains were sequenced, and detectable features were limited by the absence of alpha or paired-chain data. A few of the identified cytomegalovirus-associated TCR beta chains were confirmed in vitro to be specific for cytomegalovirus antigens. Because counts were too low, about 18 rarely observed V segments, including chromosome 9 orphons, were excluded from the earlier analysis of fewer than 650 of the donors. A further reported finding was that TCR beta sequences accurately predicted the HLA-A and HLA-B alleles for most subjects in the first cohort. In a later analysis, the rate of TCR association differed among HLA loci, with DRB1 alleles having the most associated TCRs and HLA-C alleles having the fewest. A total of 150 to 200 TCR beta chains were listed by the study as associated with cytomegalovirus. Immune exposure information for the cohort was limited to CMV serostatus. The authors suggested that the approach could potentially be generalized to other disease states and immunological phenotypes. A later genetic analysis associated a missense DCLRE1C variant with V-gene and J-gene trimming of TCR beta chains, and an independent cohort replicated the association. An earlier analysis of around 540 of the donors showed that most TCR beta V segments appeared in productive rearrangements either about 87% or about 30% of the time, which broadly matched IMGT annotations. In both the original and validation cohorts, the classifier was reported to diagnose cytomegalovirus status with high specificity and sensitivity. In a later analysis, HLA-associated TCR beta chains were found to be more clonally expanded and to have lower generation probabilities than equally common non-associated chains. While some public TCRs were present in many individuals, most TCR sequences turned up only very rarely across donors. Several of the top co-occurrence clusters appeared to be linked to parvovirus B19, influenza, CMV and Epstein-Barr virus, according to a later analysis. Compared with the approximately 720-donor mean, donors in an Asian-associated ancestry cluster had fewer N-insertions in productive TCRs, according to a later genetic analysis.

The CDR3 covers 13 residues, taking in both the cysteine and the phenylalanine. CDR3 DNA is the only sequence kept; it has 39 bases, read in frame from the first base. V and J are trimmed by 0 bases and 7 bases, and the gene matches miss 1 base of the junction. The germline V gene specifies MGHRA as CDR1 and YSYEKL as CDR2. Libraries were constructed by the immunoSEQ multiplex PCR assay. For the multiplex PCR, a mixture combining 60 forward primers for TCR Vbeta segments and 13 reverse primers for TCR Jbeta segments was used. Amplification of the CDR3 region of rearranged TCR beta genes was performed with a multiplex PCR assay on genomic DNA. The amplified TCR beta libraries were sequenced on the Illumina HiSeq System as 87-base-pair reads. On the authors' methods: In a later analysis, some 80 million unique TCR beta chains were counted across the approximately 640 repertoires, and roughly 11 million of these chains were shared by at least two donors. To remove PCR and sequencing errors, raw reads were error-corrected and collapsed into unique sequences using a nearest-neighbor algorithm that merged closely related sequences. CDR3 sequences were aligned to IMGT reference sequences to assign V, D and J gene segments. For a sequence to be retained, at least a six-nucleotide match to both a V gene segment and a J gene segment was required. A rearrangement was called productive if the CDR3 had no stop codons and remained in frame with V and J, and every other rearrangement was called non-productive. CDR3 was defined according to IMGT convention as the region running from the second conserved V-encoded cysteine to the conserved J-encoded phenylalanine. The earlier analysis of about 610 of the donors excluded any sequence lacking an unambiguous match to a single V gene segment. An earlier analysis of approximately 590 of the donors called V segments functional above 56.7% productive rearrangements and segregating when the between-donor standard deviation exceeded 5%. A statistical classification framework was developed to diagnose cytomegalovirus status using the catalog of TCR beta chain sequences. V and J gene assignment, in a later analysis, came from comparing TCR nucleotide sequences with IMGT/GENE-DB human TR gene sequences. A later analysis assigned CDR3 sequences and most-parsimonious VDJ recombination scenarios with the TCRdist pipeline. In a later analysis, each TCR beta chain was defined by its CDR3 amino acid sequence together with its V-gene family, and reads without a unique V-gene family were excluded. In a later analysis, around 650 highly shared, low-generation-probability nucleotide sequences were removed to address suspected cross-contamination and a sequencing artifact. A later analysis calculated a clonal expansion index for each public chain from normalized within-repertoire ranks of inferred template counts. Generation probabilities in a later analysis came from a VDJ recombination model fitted to out-of-frame rearrangements, and those results were checked against IGoR. A later analysis scored TCR-TCR, TCR-HLA and TCR-CMV co-occurrence with hypergeometric tests, applying a repertoire-size bias correction to TCR pairs. False discovery rates were estimated in a later analysis by permuting HLA or CMV assignments 20 times. In a later analysis, co-occurring TCRs were grouped using DBSCAN, and TCRdist sequence similarity was added for clustering within HLA-allele-positive subsets. Co-occurrence clustering excluded repertoires with fewer than 30,000 or more than 120,000 public chains, plus five with anomalous nucleotide sharing. The clones in this table, taken by TCRdb from immuneACCESS, are in-frame only. Not every clone is retained; where verified, under half of the shortfall comes from an unresolved V gene, and the cause of the rest is unknown. For V, J and clone size, that table is used; D and trimming come from the DNA. The sample has over 150,000 clones on record, approximately 80% of them singletons. The ten largest clones add up to approximately 1.2% of the sample.

The rearrangement combines TRBV4-1 with TRBJ2-7; the junction holds 9 bases that match TRBD1. The sequenced material came from PBMCs. This sequence originates from a girl aged 2 to 9 in good health and CMV-seropositive. For the CDR3, the sequence is CASSQEDRGEQYF. The sequenced DNA: TGCGCCAGCAGCCAAGAGGACAGGGGAGAGCAGTACTTC.